The table lists the clone carrying this TCR beta chain with a count of one. Its target is not known. This record comes from a study of CD8 T cells in Susac syndrome. Study-level results: As acknowledged by the study, its TCR sequencing and HLA analysis included a relatively small number of individuals.

RNA, at about 0.5 to 1 ug, was reverse transcribed with random hexamers. TCRdb fed the immunoSEQ multiplex PCR reads into MiXCR, producing one record per CDR3 protein. Of 150,000 to 200,000 distinct CDR3 sequences listed, about 95% are singletons. Isolation of CD8+ and CD4+ T cells was performed negatively, whereas enrichment of TEMRA cells was done by FACS. Sequences were obtained from CD4+ T cells from PBMCs. The clonotype originates from a human donor in good health.

The CDR3 here is CASSWGLVAGELFF. The CDR3 DNA follows: TGTGCCAGCAGTTGGGGACTAGTTGCTGGGGAGCTGTTTTTT. The rearrangement uses TRBV27 and TRBJ2-2; 8 bases line up with TRBD2. V gave up 4 bases and J gave up 8 bases; unmatched junction bases: 6. Germline V gene data show CDR1 as MNHEY and CDR2 as SMNVEV (reference sequence). The CDR3 consists of 14 residues.